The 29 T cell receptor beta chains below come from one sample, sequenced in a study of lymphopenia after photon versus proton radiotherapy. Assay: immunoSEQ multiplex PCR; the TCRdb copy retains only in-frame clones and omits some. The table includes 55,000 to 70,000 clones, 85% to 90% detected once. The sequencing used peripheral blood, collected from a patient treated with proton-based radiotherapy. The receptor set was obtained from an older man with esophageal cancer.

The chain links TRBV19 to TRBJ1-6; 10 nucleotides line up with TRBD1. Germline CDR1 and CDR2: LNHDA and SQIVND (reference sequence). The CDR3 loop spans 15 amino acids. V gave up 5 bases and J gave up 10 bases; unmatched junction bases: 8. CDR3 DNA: TGTGCCAGTAGTGTCGGGACAGGGGACGGATCACCCCTCCACTTT. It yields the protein CASSVGTGDGSPLHF.

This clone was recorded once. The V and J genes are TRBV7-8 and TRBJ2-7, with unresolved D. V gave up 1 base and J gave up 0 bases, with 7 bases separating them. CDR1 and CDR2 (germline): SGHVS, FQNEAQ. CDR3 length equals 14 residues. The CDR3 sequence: CASSLVLNSYEQYF. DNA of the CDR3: TGTGCCAGCAGCTTAGTGCTAAACTCCTACGAGCAGTACTTC.

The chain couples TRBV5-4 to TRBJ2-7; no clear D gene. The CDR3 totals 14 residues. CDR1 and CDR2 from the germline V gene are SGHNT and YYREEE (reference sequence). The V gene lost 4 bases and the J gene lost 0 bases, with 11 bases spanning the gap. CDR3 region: CASSPGAHSYEQYF. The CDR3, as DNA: TGTGCCAGCAGCCCGGGTGCCCACTCCTACGAGCAGTACTTC.

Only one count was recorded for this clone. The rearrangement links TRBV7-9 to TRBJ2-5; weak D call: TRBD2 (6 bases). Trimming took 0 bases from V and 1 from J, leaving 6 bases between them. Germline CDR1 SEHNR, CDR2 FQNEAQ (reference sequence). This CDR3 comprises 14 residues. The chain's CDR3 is CASSLAGGQETQYF. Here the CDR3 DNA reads TGTGCCAGCAGCTTAGCGGGGGGCCAAGAGACCCAGTACTTC.

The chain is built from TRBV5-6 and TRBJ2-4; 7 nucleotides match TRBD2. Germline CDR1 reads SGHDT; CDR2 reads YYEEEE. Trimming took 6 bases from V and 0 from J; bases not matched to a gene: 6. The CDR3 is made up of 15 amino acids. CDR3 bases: TGTGCCAGCATAGGTAGCGGGCTAGCCAAAAACATTCAGTACTTC. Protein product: CASIGSGLAKNIQYF.

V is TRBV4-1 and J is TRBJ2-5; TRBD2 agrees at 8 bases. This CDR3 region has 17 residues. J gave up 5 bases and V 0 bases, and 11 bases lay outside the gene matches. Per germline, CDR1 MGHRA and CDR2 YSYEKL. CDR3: CASSQDPSGGGWETQYF. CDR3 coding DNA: TGCGCCAGCAGCCAAGATCCCAGCGGGGGAGGCTGGGAGACCCAGTACTTC.

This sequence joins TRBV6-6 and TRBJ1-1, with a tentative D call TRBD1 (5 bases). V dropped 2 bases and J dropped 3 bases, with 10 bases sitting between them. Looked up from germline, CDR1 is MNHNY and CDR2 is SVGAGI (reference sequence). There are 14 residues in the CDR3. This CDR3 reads CASSYQGEDTEAFF. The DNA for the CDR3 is TGTGCCAGCAGTTACCAGGGAGAGGACACTGAAGCTTTCTTT.

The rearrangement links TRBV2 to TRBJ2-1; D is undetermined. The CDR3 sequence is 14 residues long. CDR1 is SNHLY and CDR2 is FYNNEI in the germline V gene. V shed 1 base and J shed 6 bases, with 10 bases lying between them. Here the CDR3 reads CASSEEWQSNEQFF. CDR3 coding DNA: TGTGCCAGCAGTGAAGAATGGCAGAGCAATGAGCAGTTCTTC.

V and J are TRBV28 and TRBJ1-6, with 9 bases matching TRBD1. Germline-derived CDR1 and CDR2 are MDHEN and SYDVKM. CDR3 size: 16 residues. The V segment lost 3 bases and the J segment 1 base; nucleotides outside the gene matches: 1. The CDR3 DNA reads TGTGCCAGCAGTTTGGGACAGGGATCCTATAATTCACCCCTCCACTTT. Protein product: CASSLGQGSYNSPLHF. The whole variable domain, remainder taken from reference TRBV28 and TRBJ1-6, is DVKVTQSSRYLVKRTGEKVFLECVQDMDHENMFWYRQDPGLGLRLIYFSYDVKMKEKGDIPEGYSVSREKKERFSLILESASTNQTSMYLCASSLGQGSYNSPLHFGNGTRLTVT.

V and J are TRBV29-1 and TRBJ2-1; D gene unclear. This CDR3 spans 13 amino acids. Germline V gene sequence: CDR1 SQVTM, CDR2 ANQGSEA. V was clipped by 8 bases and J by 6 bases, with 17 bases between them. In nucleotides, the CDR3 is TGCAGCTCGTCCGGGTTATCCAGCAATGAGCAGTTCTTC. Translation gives CSSSGLSSNEQFF.

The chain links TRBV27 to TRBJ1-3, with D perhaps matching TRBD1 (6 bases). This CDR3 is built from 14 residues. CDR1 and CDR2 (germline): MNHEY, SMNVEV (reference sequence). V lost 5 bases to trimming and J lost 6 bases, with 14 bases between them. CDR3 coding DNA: TGTGCCAGCAGTCCCTACAGGGAGATAAACACCATATATTTT. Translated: CASSPYREINTIYF.

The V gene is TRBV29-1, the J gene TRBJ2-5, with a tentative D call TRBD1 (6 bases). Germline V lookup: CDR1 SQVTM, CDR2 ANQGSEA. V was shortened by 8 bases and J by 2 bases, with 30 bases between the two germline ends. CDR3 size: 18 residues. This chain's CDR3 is CSHSGMEEYWGRQETQYF. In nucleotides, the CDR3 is TGCAGCCATAGTGGGATGGAGGAGTACTGGGGGCGACAAGAGACCCAGTACTTC.

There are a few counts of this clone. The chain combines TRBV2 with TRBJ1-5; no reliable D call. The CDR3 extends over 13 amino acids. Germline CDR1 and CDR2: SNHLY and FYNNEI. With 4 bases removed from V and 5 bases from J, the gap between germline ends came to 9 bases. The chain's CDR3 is CASSVTFDQPQHF. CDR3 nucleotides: TGTGCCAGCAGTGTCACCTTCGATCAGCCCCAGCATTTT.

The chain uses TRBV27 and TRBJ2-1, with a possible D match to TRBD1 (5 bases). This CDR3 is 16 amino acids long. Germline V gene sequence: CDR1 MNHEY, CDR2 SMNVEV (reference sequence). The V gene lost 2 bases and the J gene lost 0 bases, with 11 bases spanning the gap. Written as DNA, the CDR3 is TGTGCCAGCAGTTTACGACAGACCTTCTCCTACAATGAGCAGTTCTTC. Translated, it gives CASSLRQTFSYNEQFF.

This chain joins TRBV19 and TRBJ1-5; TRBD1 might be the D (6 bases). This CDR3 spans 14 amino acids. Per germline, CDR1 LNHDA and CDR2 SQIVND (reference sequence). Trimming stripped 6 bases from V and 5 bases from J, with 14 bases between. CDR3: CASSWGGADQPQHF. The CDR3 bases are TGTGCCAGTAGCTGGGGGGGGGCTGATCAGCCCCAGCATTTT.

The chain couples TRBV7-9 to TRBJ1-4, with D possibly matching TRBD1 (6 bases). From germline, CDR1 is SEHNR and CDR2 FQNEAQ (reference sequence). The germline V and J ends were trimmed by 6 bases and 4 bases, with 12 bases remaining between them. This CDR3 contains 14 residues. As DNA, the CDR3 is TGTGCCAGCAGTATGGACAGAGATAATGAAAAACTGTTTTTT. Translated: CASSMDRDNEKLFF.

CDR3 loop: CACHPAGDQSEAFF. The CDR3 bases are TGTGCCTGTCACCCGGCAGGGGATCAGTCTGAAGCTTTCTTT. The genes are TRBV7-9 and TRBJ1-1, with a weak D call TRBD1 (6 bases). CDR1 and CDR2 from the germline V gene are SEHNR and FQNEAQ (reference sequence). The V end lost 11 bases, the J end lost 6 bases, and 22 bases lay between the germline ends. The length of the CDR3 is 14 residues. The full variable domain, with the rest looked up from reference TRBV7-9 and TRBJ1-1, is DTGVSQNPRHKITKRGQNVTFRCDPISEHNRLYWYRQTLGQGPEFLTYFQNEAQLEKSRLLSDRFSAERPKGSFSTLEIQRTEQGDSAMYLCACHPAGDQSEAFFGQGTRLTVV.

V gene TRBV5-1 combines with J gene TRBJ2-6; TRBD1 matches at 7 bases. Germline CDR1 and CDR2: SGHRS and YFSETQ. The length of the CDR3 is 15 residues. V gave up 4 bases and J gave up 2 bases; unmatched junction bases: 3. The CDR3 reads CASSIQGTGANVLTF. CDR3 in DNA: TGCGCCAGCAGCATACAGGGGACTGGGGCCAACGTCCTGACTTTC.

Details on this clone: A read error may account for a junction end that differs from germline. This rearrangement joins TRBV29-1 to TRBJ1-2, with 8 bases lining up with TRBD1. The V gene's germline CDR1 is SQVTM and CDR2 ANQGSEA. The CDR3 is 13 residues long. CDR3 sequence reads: CSVEDRGDYGYTF. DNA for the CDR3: TGCAGCGTCGAAGACAGGGGCGACTATGGCTACACCTTC.

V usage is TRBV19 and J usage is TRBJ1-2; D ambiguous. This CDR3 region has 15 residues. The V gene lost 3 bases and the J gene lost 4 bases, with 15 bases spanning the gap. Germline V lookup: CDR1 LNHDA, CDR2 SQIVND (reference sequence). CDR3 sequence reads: CASSMSGKGGYGYTF. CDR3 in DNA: TGTGCCAGTAGTATGTCCGGAAAAGGAGGCTATGGCTACACCTTC.

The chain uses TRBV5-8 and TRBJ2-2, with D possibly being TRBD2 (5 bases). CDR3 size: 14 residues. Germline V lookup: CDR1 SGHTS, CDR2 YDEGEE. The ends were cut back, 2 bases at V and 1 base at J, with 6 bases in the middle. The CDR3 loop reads CASSFEGNTGELFF. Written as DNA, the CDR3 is TGTGCCAGCAGCTTTGAGGGGAACACCGGGGAGCTGTTTTTT.

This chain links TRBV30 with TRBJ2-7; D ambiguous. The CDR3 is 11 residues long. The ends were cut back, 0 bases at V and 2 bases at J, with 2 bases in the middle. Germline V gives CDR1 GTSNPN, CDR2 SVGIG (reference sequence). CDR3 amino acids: CAWSVAYEQYF. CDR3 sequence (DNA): TGTGCCTGGAGTGTCGCCTACGAGCAGTACTTC.

CDR3 DNA sequence: TGTGCCAGCAGGCAGACAGGGTTCGCGAACACCGGGGAGCTGTTTTTT. This gives the protein CASRQTGFANTGELFF. V gene TRBV7-9 combines with J gene TRBJ2-2, with 7 bases that match TRBD1. V dropped 6 bases and J dropped 0; count of bases not matched to a gene: 7. This CDR3 spans 16 amino acids. Germline lookup yields CDR1 SEHNR and CDR2 FQNEAQ (reference sequence).

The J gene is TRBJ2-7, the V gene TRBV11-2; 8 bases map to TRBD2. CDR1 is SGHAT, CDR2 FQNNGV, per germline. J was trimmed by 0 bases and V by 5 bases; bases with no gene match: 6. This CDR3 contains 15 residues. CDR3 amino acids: CASSTQRGLSYEQYF. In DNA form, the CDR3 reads TGTGCCAGCAGCACCCAGCGGGGGCTCTCCTACGAGCAGTACTTC.

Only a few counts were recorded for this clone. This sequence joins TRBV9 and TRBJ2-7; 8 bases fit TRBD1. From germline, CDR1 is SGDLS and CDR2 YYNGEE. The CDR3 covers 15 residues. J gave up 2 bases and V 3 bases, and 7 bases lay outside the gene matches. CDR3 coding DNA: TGTGCCAGCAGCGCCGAGACAGGGGCCCCCTACGAGCAGTACTTC. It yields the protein CASSAETGAPYEQYF. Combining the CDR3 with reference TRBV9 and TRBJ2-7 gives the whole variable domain DSGVTQTPKHLITATGQRVTLRCSPRSGDLSVYWYQQSLDQGLQFLIQYYNGEERAKGNILERFSAQQFPDLHSELNLSSLELGDSALYFCASSAETGAPYEQYFGPGTRLTVT.

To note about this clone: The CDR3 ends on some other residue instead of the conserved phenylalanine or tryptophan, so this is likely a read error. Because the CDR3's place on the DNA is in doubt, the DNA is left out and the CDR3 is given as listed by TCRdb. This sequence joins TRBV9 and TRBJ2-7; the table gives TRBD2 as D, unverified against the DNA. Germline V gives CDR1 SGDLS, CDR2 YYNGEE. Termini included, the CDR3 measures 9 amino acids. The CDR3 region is CASSVRGDS.

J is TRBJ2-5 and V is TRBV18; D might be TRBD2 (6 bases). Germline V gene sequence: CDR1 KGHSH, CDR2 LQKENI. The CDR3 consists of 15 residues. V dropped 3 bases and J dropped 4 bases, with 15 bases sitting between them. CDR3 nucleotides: TGTGCCAGCTCACCGGGGGACTCATACACAGAGACCCAGTACTTC. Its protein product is CASSPGDSYTETQYF.

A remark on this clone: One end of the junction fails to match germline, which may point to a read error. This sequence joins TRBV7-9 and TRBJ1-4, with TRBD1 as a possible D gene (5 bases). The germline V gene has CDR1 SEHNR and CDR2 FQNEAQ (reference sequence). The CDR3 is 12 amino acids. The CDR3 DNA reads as TGTGCCAGCAGCTTAGAGCGGGGCCCAGGAGTTTTT. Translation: CASSLERGPGVF.

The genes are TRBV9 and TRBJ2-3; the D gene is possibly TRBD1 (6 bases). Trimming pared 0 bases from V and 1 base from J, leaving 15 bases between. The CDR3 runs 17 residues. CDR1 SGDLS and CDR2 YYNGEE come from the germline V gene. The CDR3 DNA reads TGTGCCAGCAGCGTAGAGGGGGACGCACCCGGCACAGATACGCAGTATTTT. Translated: CASSVEGDAPGTDTQYF.